What follows are 20 T cell receptor beta chains derived from one specimen sequenced in a study of OX40 agonist ivuxolimab in advanced cancers. Profiled with immunoSEQ multiplex PCR; TCRdb holds only in-frame clones, not every one. The sample yields under 70,000 clones, around 90% seen once. This specimen was CD4+ or CD8+ T cells sorted from blood, taken in a trial of the OX40 agonist ivuxolimab. These receptors originate from an adult with an advanced solid tumor such as melanoma, head and neck, liver or kidney cancer.

The chain carries TRBV19 and TRBJ1-1; unclear D gene. This CDR3 has 12 residues. Trimming shortened V by 3 bases and J by 6 bases, and 8 bases separated the two germline ends. Germline V CDR1 and CDR2: LNHDA, SQIVND (reference sequence). CDR3 sequence (DNA): TGTGCCAGTAGTATTAAGGGAGCTGAAGCTTTCTTT. It yields the protein CASSIKGAEAFF.

V and J are TRBV14 and TRBJ1-2; no clear D gene. The CDR3 contains 13 residues. Per germline, CDR1 SGHDN and CDR2 FVKESK. The V end was cut by 5 bases, the J end by 7 bases, with 14 bases between. In DNA form, the CDR3 reads TGTGCCAGCAGCACAAGCCGTTTCGGTGGCTACACCTTC. Its protein is CASSTSRFGGYTF. The whole variable domain, filled in from reference TRBV14 and TRBJ1-2, reads EAGVTQFPSHSVIEKGQTVTLRCDPISGHDNLYWYRRVMGKEIKFLLHFVKESKQDESGMPNNRFLAERTGGTYSTLKVQPAELEDSGVYFCASSTSRFGGYTFGSGTRLTVV.

The V call is TRBV4-1, the J call TRBJ1-4; maybe TRBD1 (5 bases). V lost 3 bases and J 5 bases, leaving 19 bases between the germline ends. Germline V lookup: CDR1 MGHRA, CDR2 YSYEKL. This CDR3 comprises 17 residues. For the CDR3, the DNA is TGCGCCAGCAGCCATAACTCGCAGGGCAGATCAAATGAAAAACTGTTTTTT. Residues: CASSHNSQGRSNEKLFF.

This sequence joins TRBV30 and TRBJ1-5, with D unclear. In germline, CDR1 is GTSNPN, CDR2 SVGIG (reference sequence). Between the trimmed V and J ends, which lost 8 bases and 3 bases, there was a span of 14 bases. The CDR3 totals 13 residues. The CDR3 here is CAPLSGFNQPQHF. The CDR3 coding sequence is TGTGCCCCACTGTCTGGATTCAATCAGCCCCAGCATTTT. Full variable domain (outside the CDR3, taken from reference TRBV30 and TRBJ1-5): SQTIHQWPATLVQPVGSPLSLECTVEGTSNPNLYWYRQAAGRGLQLLFYSVGIGQISSEVPQNLSASRPQDRQFILSSKKLLLSDSGFYLCAPLSGFNQPQHFGDGTRLSIL.

The CDR3 nucleotides read TGTGCCAGCAGTTCCCGGACAGGGGGGACCTATGGCTACACCTTC. Protein product: CASSSRTGGTYGYTF. This rearrangement joins TRBV6-5 to TRBJ1-2, with TRBD1 identical over 10 bases. Germline V CDR1 and CDR2: MNHEY, SVGAGI. V shed 4 bases and J 4 bases; nucleotides not matched to a gene: 6. The CDR3 runs to 15 residues.

This sequence joins TRBV28 and TRBJ1-1; D call uncertain. Trimming shortened V by 4 bases and J by 0 bases, and 3 bases separated the two germline ends. Germline loops: CDR1 MDHEN, CDR2 SYDVKM. The CDR3 has 12 residues. The CDR3 sequence: CASSSVNTEAFF. CDR3 in DNA: TGTGCCAGCAGTTCAGTGAACACTGAAGCTTTCTTT.

The rearrangement uses TRBV2 and TRBJ1-1; D call uncertain. Germline CDR1 reads SNHLY; CDR2 reads FYNNEI. CDR3 length: 13 amino acids. The CDR3 sequence: CTRRGQLNTEAFF. The CDR3 nucleotides read TGTACAAGGAGAGGGCAGCTGAACACTGAAGCTTTCTTT.

The rearrangement joins TRBV6-5 to TRBJ1-1, with D uncertain. Trimming took off 5 bases at V and 8 bases at J, with 12 bases between the two ends. The CDR3 length is 12 residues. Germline V lookup: CDR1 MNHEY, CDR2 SVGAGI. The CDR3 here is CASSKYGKEAFF. The CDR3 coding sequence is TGTGCCAGCAGTAAATACGGAAAAGAAGCTTTCTTT.

The V and J genes are TRBV5-1 and TRBJ2-1, with 8 positions matching TRBD2. Germline V lookup: CDR1 SGHRS, CDR2 YFSETQ. CDR3 length: 17 amino acids. V shed 6 bases, J shed 5 bases, and the junction held 16 bases outside the gene matches. This CDR3 reads CASTHSGTPTGDNEQFF. The CDR3 region has the DNA TGCGCCAGCACACATAGCGGGACTCCAACAGGAGACAATGAGCAGTTCTTC.

The gene calls are TRBV2 and TRBJ2-7, with D perhaps TRBD1 (5 bases). This CDR3 region has 14 residues. V lost 2 bases to trimming and J lost 3 bases, with 11 bases between them. In germline, CDR1 is SNHLY, CDR2 FYNNEI. The CDR3 protein is CASSEIPTDYEQYF. The CDR3 DNA reads TGTGCCAGCAGTGAAATTCCGACAGACTACGAGCAGTACTTC.

This clone was counted only a few times. The CDR3 DNA is TGTGCCAGCAGCACCTGGACTAGCGGCACAGATACGCAGTATTTT. Its translation: CASSTWTSGTDTQYF. The chain employs TRBV11-1 and TRBJ2-3; TRBD2 aligns across 9 bases. Germline V CDR1 and CDR2: SGHAT, FQDESV (reference sequence). The CDR3 runs to 15 residues. Trimming cost V 5 bases and J 1 base; bases outside gene matches: 4.

This chain joins TRBV30 and TRBJ1-5; weak D call: TRBD1 (5 bases). Germline V gene sequence: CDR1 GTSNPN, CDR2 SVGIG (reference sequence). This CDR3 spans 15 amino acids. The V end was cut by 0 bases, the J end by 2 bases, with 11 bases between. The CDR3, as DNA: TGTGCCTGGAGTGTCGGGACGAACGGCAATCAGCCCCAGCATTTT. Protein: CAWSVGTNGNQPQHF.

V gene TRBV2 combines with J gene TRBJ1-4, with D possibly matching TRBD1 (6 bases). Germline assignment: CDR1 SNHLY and CDR2 FYNNEI. The CDR3 is made up of 15 amino acids. Trimming removed 5 bases from V and 7 bases from J, with 17 bases in between. The CDR3 loop is CASSTQQGEVEKLFF. CDR3 sequence (DNA): TGTGCCAGCAGTACTCAACAGGGTGAGGTTGAAAAACTGTTTTTT.

The chain combines TRBV5-8 with TRBJ2-3, with TRBD2 as a possible D gene (6 bases). The V end lost 6 bases, the J end lost 9 bases, and 20 bases lay between the germline ends. The germline V gene has CDR1 SGHTS and CDR2 YDEGEE. The CDR3 totals 14 residues. The CDR3 region is CASNGRASWGTQYF. The CDR3 nucleotides read TGTGCCAGCAACGGGAGAGCCTCCTGGGGAACGCAGTATTTT.

This clone was observed once. The gene calls are TRBV7-9 and TRBJ2-3, with TRBD2 as a possible D gene (5 bases). Deletions cut 5 bases from V and 3 bases from J, with 9 bases between. The CDR3 sequence is 13 residues long. The germline CDR1 and CDR2 sequences are SEHNR and FQNEAQ (reference sequence). The CDR3 DNA follows: TGTGCCAGCAGCCTCGGACTTACAGATACGCAGTATTTT. It is translated as CASSLGLTDTQYF.

The genes are TRBV7-9 and TRBJ1-1, with 7 positions matching TRBD1. Germline V gene lookup returns CDR1 SEHNR and CDR2 FQNEAQ (reference sequence). The CDR3 length is 13 residues. V gave up 5 bases and J gave up 8 bases; unmatched junction bases: 8. CDR3 amino acids: CASSLYTQGEAFF. CDR3 nucleotide sequence: TGTGCCAGCAGCCTATATACACAGGGGGAAGCTTTCTTT.

The gene calls are TRBV7-2 and TRBJ1-1; 7 positions agree with TRBD1. After removal of 5 bases from V and 0 bases from J, the junction contained 6 bases not matched to a gene. Germline assignment: CDR1 SGHTA and CDR2 FQGNSA. The CDR3 spans 15 residues. CDR3 sequence (DNA): TGTGCCAGCAGCCGAAACAGGGGAATGAACACTGAAGCTTTCTTT. The encoded protein is CASSRNRGMNTEAFF.

V usage is TRBV19 and J usage is TRBJ2-1, with TRBD2 matching over 12 bases. Per germline, CDR1 LNHDA and CDR2 SQIVND (reference sequence). V shed 6 bases and J 7 bases; nucleotides not matched to a gene: 7. This CDR3 contains 15 residues. CDR3: CASRTSGSVSNEQFF. For the CDR3, the DNA is TGTGCCAGTAGGACTAGCGGGAGTGTGTCGAATGAGCAGTTCTTC.

The chain recombines TRBV7-6 with TRBJ2-1, with 9 positions matching TRBD2. This CDR3 spans 19 amino acids. The germline CDR1 and CDR2 sequences are SGHVS and FNYEAQ. Trimming took 5 bases from V and 9 from J; bases not matched to a gene: 23. DNA for the CDR3: TGTGCCAGCAGCCCGTTATGGGCGCTAGCGGGAACCCCGGGCAGTGAGCAGTTCTTC. Amino acid sequence: CASSPLWALAGTPGSEQFF.

The chain links TRBV2 to TRBJ1-1, with 7 positions matching TRBD1. V lost 11 bases, J lost 4 bases, and 13 bases stayed unmatched. Germline V gene sequence: CDR1 SNHLY, CDR2 FYNNEI. This CDR3 contains 14 residues. As DNA, the CDR3 is TGTGCCGACTCAACGGGGACAGAAGGCACTGAAGCTTTCTTT. Translated: CADSTGTEGTEAFF.